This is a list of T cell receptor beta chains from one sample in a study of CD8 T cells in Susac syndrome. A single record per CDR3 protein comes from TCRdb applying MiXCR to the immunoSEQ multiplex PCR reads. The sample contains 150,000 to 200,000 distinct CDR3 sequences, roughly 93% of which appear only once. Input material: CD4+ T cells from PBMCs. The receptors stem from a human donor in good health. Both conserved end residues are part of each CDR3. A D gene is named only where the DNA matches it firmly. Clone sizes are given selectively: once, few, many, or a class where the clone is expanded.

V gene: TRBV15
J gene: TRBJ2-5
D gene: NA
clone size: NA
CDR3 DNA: TGTGCCACCAGCGGAGCGGGACAAATAATACAAGAGACCCAGTACTTC
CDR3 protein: CATSGAGQIIQETQYF

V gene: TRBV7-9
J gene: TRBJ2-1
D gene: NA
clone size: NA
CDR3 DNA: TGTGCCAGCAGCTTAGTTTGGGGGAGCTCCTACAATGAGCAGTTCTTC
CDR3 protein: CASSLVWGSSYNEQFF

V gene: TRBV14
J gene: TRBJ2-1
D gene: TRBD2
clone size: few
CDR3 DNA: TGTGCCAGCAGCCTCGGACTAGCGGGGTACAATGAGCAGTTCTTC
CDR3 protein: CASSLGLAGYNEQFF

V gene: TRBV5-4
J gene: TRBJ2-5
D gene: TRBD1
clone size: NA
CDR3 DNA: TGTGCCAGCAGTCCGACAGGGGGCGCAACGGAGACCCAGTACTTC
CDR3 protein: CASSPTGGATETQYF

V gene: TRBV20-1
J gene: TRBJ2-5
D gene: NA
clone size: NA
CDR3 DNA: TGCAGTGCAAACAGGGAAGAGACCCAGTACTTC
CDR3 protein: CSANREETQYF

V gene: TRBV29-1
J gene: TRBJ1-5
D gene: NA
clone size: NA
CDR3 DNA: TGCAGCGTGGCCCGGGGGGTTGGTCAGCCCCAGCATTTT
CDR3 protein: CSVARGVGQPQHF

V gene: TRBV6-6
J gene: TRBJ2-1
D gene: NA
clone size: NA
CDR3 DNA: TGTGCCAGCAGCCTACCACAGGGATCCTACAATGAGCAGTTCTTC
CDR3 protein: CASSLPQGSYNEQFF

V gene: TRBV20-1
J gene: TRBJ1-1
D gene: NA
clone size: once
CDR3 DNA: TGCAGTGCTAGAGATTTGGGAGGCACTGAAGCTTTCTTT
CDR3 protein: CSARDLGGTEAFF

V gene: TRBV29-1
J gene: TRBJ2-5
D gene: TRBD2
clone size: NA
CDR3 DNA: TGCAGCGTTGCCGGGAGGGGAGGCGAGACCCAGTACTTC
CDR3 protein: CSVAGRGGETQYF

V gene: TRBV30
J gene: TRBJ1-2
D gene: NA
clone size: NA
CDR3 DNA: TGTGCCTGGAGTGCAGACGTTGGCTACACCTTC
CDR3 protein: CAWSADVGYTF

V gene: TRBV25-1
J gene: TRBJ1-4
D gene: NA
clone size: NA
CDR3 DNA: TGTGCCAGCAGTGGAATGGATGAAAAACTGTTTTTT
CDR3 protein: CASSGMDEKLFF

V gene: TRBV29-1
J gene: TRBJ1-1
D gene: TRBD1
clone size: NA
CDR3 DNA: TGCAGCGTTGGGGGGACAGGGGTGGGCACTGAAGTTTTCTTT
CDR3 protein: CSVGGTGVGTEVFF

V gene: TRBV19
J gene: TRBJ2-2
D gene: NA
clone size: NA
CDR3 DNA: TGTGCCAGTATCCAACAGGGCACCGGGGAGCTGTTTTTT
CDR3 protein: CASIQQGTGELFF

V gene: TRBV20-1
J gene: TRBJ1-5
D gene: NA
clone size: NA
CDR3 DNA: TGCAGTGCTAGAGGGAGGGCTGCGTTTATCGGGCAGCCCCAGCATTTT
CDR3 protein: CSARGRAAFIGQPQHF

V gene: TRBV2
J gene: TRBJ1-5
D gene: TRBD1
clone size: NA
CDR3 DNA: TGTGCCAGCAGTCTACAGGGACAGAGCAATCAGCCCCAGCATTTT
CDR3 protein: CASSLQGQSNQPQHF

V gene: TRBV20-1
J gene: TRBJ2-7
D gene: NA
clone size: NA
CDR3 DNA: TGCAGTATGACCGAGACATCCTCCTACGAGCAGTACTTC
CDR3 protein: CSMTETSSYEQYF

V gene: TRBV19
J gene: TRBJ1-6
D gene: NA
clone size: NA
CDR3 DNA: TGTGCCAGTAGTATAGGAATCGAATTCAATTCACCCCTCCACTTT
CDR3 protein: CASSIGIEFNSPLHF

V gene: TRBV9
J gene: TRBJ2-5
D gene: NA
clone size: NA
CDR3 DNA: TGTGCCAGCAGCACTCAGGCGTATCAAGAGACCCAGTACTTC
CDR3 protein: CASSTQAYQETQYF

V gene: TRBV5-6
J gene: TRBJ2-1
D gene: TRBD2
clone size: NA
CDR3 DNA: TGTGCCAGCGCACTAGCGGGGGTTCCCTACAATGAGCAGTTCTTC
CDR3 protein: CASALAGVPYNEQFF

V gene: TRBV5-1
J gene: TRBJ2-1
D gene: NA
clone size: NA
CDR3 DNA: TGCGCCAGCAGTTTGGGGGGCGTCTATGAGCAGTTCTTC
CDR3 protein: CASSLGGVYEQFF

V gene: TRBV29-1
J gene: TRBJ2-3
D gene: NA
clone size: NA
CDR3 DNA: TGCAGCGCGCACAGGGAGACAGATACGCAGTATTTT
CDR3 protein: CSAHRETDTQYF

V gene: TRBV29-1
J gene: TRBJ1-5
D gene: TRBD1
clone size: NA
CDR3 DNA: TGCAGCGTAGCACAGGGGAATAGCAATCAGCCCCAGCATTTT
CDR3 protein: CSVAQGNSNQPQHF

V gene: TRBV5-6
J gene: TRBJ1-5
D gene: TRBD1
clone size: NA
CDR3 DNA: TGTGCCAGCAGCAAGGGACAGGGGGAGGCCCAGCATTTT
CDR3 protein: CASSKGQGEAQHF

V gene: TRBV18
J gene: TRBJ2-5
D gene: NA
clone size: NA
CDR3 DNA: TGTGCCAGCTCCGCAGAGACCCAGTACTTC
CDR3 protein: CASSAETQYF

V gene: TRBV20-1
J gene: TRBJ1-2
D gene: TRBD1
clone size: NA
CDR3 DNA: TGCAGTGCAGACGCCGGGACAGGGAATGGATGGGGCTACACCTTC
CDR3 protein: CSADAGTGNGWGYTF

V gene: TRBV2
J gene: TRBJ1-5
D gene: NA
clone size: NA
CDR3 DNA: TGTGCCAGTACCGACAGACGCAATCAGCCCCAGCATTTT
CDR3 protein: CASTDRRNQPQHF

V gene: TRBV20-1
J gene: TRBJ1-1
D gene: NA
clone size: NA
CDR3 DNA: TGCAGTGCTAGAGATGGAGGGGGAGGGATACACACTGAAGCTTTCTTT
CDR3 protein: CSARDGGGGIHTEAFF

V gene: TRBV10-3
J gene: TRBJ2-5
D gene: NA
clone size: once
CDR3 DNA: TGTGCCATCGGGCCTAGTTGGTCGGAGACCCAGTACTTC
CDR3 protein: CAIGPSWSETQYF

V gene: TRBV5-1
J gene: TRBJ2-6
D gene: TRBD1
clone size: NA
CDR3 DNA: TGCGCCAGCAGCGGAAAGAATCCGGGACAGGGCCACTCTGGGGCCAACGTCCTGACTTTC
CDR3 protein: CASSGKNPGQGHSGANVLTF

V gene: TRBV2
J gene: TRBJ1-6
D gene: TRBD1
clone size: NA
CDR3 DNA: TGTGCCAGCAGTCACCGGGACAGGGAATCACCCCTCCACTTT
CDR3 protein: CASSHRDRESPLHF

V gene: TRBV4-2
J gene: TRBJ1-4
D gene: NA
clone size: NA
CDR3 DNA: TGTGCCAGCAGCCAAGCCCTTGGGGAGAATGAAAAACTGTTTTTT
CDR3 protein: CASSQALGENEKLFF

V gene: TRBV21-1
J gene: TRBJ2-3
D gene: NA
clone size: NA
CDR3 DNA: TGTGCCAGCAGCAAAGAACAGGATAGCACAGATACGCAGTATTTT
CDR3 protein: CASSKEQDSTDTQYF

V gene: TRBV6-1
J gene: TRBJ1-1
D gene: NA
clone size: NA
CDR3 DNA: TGTGCCAGCAGTGTACAGGGTTGGACTGAAGCTTTCTTT
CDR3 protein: CASSVQGWTEAFF

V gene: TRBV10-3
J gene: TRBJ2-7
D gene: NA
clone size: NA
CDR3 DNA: TGTGCCATCAGTTACCGGGACACCCTTTTCGAGCAGTACTTC
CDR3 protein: CAISYRDTLFEQYF

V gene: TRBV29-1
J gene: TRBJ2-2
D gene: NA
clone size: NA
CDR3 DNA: TGCAGCGTTGAGAGGGACACCGGGGAGCTGTTTTTT
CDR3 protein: CSVERDTGELFF

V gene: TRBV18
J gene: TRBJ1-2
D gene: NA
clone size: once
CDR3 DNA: TGTGCCAGCTCACCACGGGGCCAGGCCGATGGCTACACCTTC
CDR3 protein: CASSPRGQADGYTF

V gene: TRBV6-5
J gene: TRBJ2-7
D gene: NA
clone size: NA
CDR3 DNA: TGTGCCAGCAGTTACCGGGGGGCGGATGACGAGCAGTACTTC
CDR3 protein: CASSYRGADDEQYF

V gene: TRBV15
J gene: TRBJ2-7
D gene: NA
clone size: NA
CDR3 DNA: TGTGCCACCAGCAGAGGATTCCCTAGCGCCCCCGCCTACGAGCAGTACTTC
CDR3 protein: CATSRGFPSAPAYEQYF

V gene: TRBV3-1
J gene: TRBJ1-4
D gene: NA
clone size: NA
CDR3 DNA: TGTGCCAGCAGCCAAGATCTACAGGGAGCAACTAATGAAAAACTGTTTTTT
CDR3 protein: CASSQDLQGATNEKLFF

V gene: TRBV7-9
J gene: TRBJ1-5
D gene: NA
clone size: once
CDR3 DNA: TGTGCCAGCAGCTCCCCCCCAGATAGCAATCAGCCCCAGCATTTT
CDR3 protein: CASSSPPDSNQPQHF

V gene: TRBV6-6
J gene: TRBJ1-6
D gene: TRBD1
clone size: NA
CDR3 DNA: TGTGCCAGCAGCCAAGGGACAGGGGGTCACTCACCCCTCCACTTT
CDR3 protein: CASSQGTGGHSPLHF

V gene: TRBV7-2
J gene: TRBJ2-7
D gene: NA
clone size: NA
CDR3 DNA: TGTGCCAGCAGCTCCGGGGGGCAGACTTACGAGCAGTACTTC
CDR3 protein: CASSSGGQTYEQYF

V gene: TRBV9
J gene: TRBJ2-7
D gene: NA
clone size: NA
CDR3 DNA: TGTGCCAGCAGCGTAGATTCAGACTACGAGCAGTACTTC
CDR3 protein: CASSVDSDYEQYF

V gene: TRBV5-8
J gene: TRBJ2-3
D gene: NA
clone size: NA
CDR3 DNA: TGTGCCAGCAGCTTGGGGCAGGATCGCGCAGATACGCAGTATTTT
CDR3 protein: CASSLGQDRADTQYF

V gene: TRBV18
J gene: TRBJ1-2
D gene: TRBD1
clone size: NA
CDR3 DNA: TGTGCCAGCTCTCCAAGGGACAGTACCTATGGCTACACCTTC
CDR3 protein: CASSPRDSTYGYTF

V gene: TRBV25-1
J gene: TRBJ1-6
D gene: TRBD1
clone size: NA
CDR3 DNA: TGTGCCAGCATGAGGACAGGGTTGTACTCACCCCTCCACTTT
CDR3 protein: CASMRTGLYSPLHF

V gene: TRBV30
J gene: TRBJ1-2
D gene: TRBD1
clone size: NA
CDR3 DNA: TGTGCCTGGAGTGAAGGGGGCAGGGGCTACACCTTC
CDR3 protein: CAWSEGGRGYTF

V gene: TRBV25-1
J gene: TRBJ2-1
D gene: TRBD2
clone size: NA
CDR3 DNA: TGTGCCAGCAGTGCTAGCGGGAATTACAATGAGCAGTTCTTC
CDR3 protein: CASSASGNYNEQFF